This entry lists 18 T cell receptor beta chains sequenced from one sample in a study of blood T cell repertoires in COVID-19. Libraries were prepared by immunoSEQ multiplex PCR; TCRdb keeps only in-frame clonotypes and omits some of them. Of hundreds of thousands of clones listed, over 80% are singletons. Material for sequencing was peripheral blood. The receptor source for this set is a man aged 40-50 years with acute or convalescent COVID-19.

V usage is TRBV19 and J usage is TRBJ1-5; D is undetermined. CDR3 size: 13 residues. Germline V CDR1 and CDR2: LNHDA, SQIVND (reference sequence). Trimming cost V 4 bases and J 2 bases, with 6 bases left between them. The DNA for the CDR3 is TGTGCCAGTAGTAGGTCAGGCAATCAGCCCCAGCATTTT. Residues: CASSRSGNQPQHF.

The chain joins TRBV11-1 to TRBJ2-7; 7 nucleotides line up with TRBD2. The J segment lost 4 bases and the V segment lost 1 base, leaving 4 bases of the junction unmatched. CDR3 length: 14 residues. CDR1 and CDR2 from the germline V gene are SGHAT and FQDESV (reference sequence). The CDR3 DNA reads TGTGCCAGCAGCTTAGATGGACTAGGGTACGAGCAGTACTTC. This sequence encodes CASSLDGLGYEQYF.

The V call is TRBV7-6, the J call TRBJ1-3; a weak D match, TRBD1 (5 bases). The germline V gene has CDR1 SGHVS and CDR2 FNYEAQ. V dropped 5 bases and J dropped 3 bases, with 14 bases sitting between them. The CDR3 runs 15 residues. CDR3 DNA sequence: TGTGCCAGCAGCCCCCGGGTCAGGGTTGGAAACACCATATATTTT. It encodes CASSPRVRVGNTIYF.

The J gene is TRBJ2-3, the V gene TRBV5-1; D remains ambiguous. This CDR3 has 15 residues. V lost 0 bases and J lost 0, with 8 bases in between. Germline V CDR1 and CDR2: SGHRS, YFSETQ. CDR3 in DNA: TGCGCCAGCAGCTTGGGACTGGCTAGCACAGATACGCAGTATTTT. It specifies CASSLGLASTDTQYF.

This chain connects TRBV6-4 to TRBJ2-1; 7 bases line up with TRBD2. V dropped 6 bases and J dropped 6; count of bases not matched to a gene: 5. Per germline, CDR1 MRHNA and CDR2 SNTAGT. The CDR3 runs 13 residues. As DNA, the CDR3 is TGTGCCAGCAGCGCCGGGACTATCAATGAGCAGTTCTTC. This encodes CASSAGTINEQFF.

This clone turned up a few times. The chain couples TRBV5-1 to TRBJ2-2, with TRBD2 matching 9 bases. Germline CDR1 is SGHRS and CDR2 is YFSETQ. CDR3 length equals 16 residues. Trimming cost V 4 bases and J 1 base; bases outside gene matches: 5. In DNA form, the CDR3 reads TGCGCCAGCAGCATTTTAGCGGGAGTGAACACCGGGGAGCTGTTTTTT. Protein: CASSILAGVNTGELFF.

This chain uses TRBV2 with TRBJ2-3, with D maybe TRBD1 (5 bases). The CDR3 runs to 13 residues. The germline V gene has CDR1 SNHLY and CDR2 FYNNEI. Deletions cut 4 bases from V and 2 bases from J, with 7 bases between. The CDR3 coding sequence is TGTGCCAGCAGTGGGGGCTTCACAGATACGCAGTATTTT. This codes for CASSGGFTDTQYF.

The gene calls are TRBV18 and TRBJ2-6, with unresolved D. Germline V gives CDR1 KGHSH, CDR2 LQKENI. CDR3 length: 16 amino acids. V was pared by 5 bases and J by 0 bases, with 11 bases between. The CDR3, as DNA: TGTGCCAGCTCAAAAGAGGCGGCCTCTGGGGCCAACGTCCTGACTTTC. It yields the protein CASSKEAASGANVLTF.

The genes are TRBV24-1 and TRBJ2-3; D gene unclear. V lost 5 bases and J lost 6, with 11 bases in between. Germline loops: CDR1 KGHDR, CDR2 SFDVKD. The CDR3 loop spans 13 amino acids. The CDR3 is CATSGRFGDTQYF. The CDR3 DNA sequence: TGTGCCACCAGTGGTCGGTTCGGGGATACGCAGTATTTT.

The chain carries TRBV29-1 and TRBJ1-1; D unclear. V lost 3 bases to trimming and J lost 11 bases, with 16 bases between them. The CDR3 totals 12 residues. Per the germline V gene, CDR1 is SQVTM and CDR2 is ANQGSEA. CDR3 DNA sequence: TGCAGCGTTGAGTTCTCTCCTGGAGGGGCTTTCTTT. Translation: CSVEFSPGGAFF.

This clone was detected only a few times. CDR3 residues: CASSLYEQYF. CDR3 DNA sequence: TGTGCCAGCAGTCTGTACGAGCAGTACTTC. The rearrangement uses TRBV28 and TRBJ2-7; D is uncertain. V lost 5 bases to trimming and J lost 4 bases, with 3 bases between them. CDR1 is MDHEN and CDR2 is SYDVKM in the germline V gene. The CDR3 has 10 amino acids.

The rearrangement uses TRBV15 and TRBJ1-1, with D uncertain. This CDR3 spans 14 amino acids. Germline V gene lookup returns CDR1 LNHNV and CDR2 YYDKDF (reference sequence). Deletions cut 0 bases from V and 5 bases from J, with 10 bases between. CDR3 bases: TGTGCCACCAGCAGAGATCGAGGGAGTACTGAAGCTTTCTTT. Protein sequence: CATSRDRGSTEAFF.

The chain couples TRBV30 to TRBJ2-1, with 10 bases fitting TRBD2. This CDR3 region has 14 residues. Germline CDR1 GTSNPN, CDR2 SVGIG (reference sequence). Trimming took 3 bases from V and 9 from J; bases not matched to a gene: 8. The CDR3 DNA follows: TGTGCCTGGAGGCGAGCGGGAGGGCCAGGTGAGCAGTTCTTC. This translates into CAWRRAGGPGEQFF.

The V call is TRBV6-4, the J call TRBJ1-1; possible D gene TRBD1, 5 bases. Looked up from germline, CDR1 is MRHNA and CDR2 is SNTAGT. This CDR3 comprises 14 residues. V was pared by 5 bases and J by 1 base, with 11 bases between. The CDR3 loop is CASSPSQGNTEAFF. CDR3 sequence (DNA): TGTGCCAGCAGTCCCTCGCAGGGGAACACTGAAGCTTTCTTT.

This chain connects TRBV5-4 to TRBJ2-3; D is undetermined. Germline V lookup: CDR1 SGHNT, CDR2 YYREEE (reference sequence). The CDR3 is 13 residues long. Trimming stripped 3 bases from V and 0 bases from J, with 5 bases between. The CDR3 here is CASSSSSTDTQYF. The CDR3 DNA is TGTGCCAGCAGCTCTTCGAGCACAGATACGCAGTATTTT.

The chain carries TRBV10-2 and TRBJ1-4; D is uncertain. This CDR3 has 16 amino acids. Trimming stripped 2 bases from V and 4 bases from J, with 14 bases between. Looked up from germline, CDR1 is WSHSY and CDR2 is SAAADI. The CDR3: CASSEQRGSSNEKLFF. CDR3 nucleotide sequence: TGCGCCAGCAGTGAGCAGCGGGGATCCAGTAATGAAAAACTGTTTTTT.

J is TRBJ1-5 and V is TRBV19; 9 bases align to TRBD1. V lost 4 bases, J lost 2 bases, and 3 bases stayed unmatched. Germline CDR1 is LNHDA and CDR2 is SQIVND (reference sequence). This CDR3 region has 15 residues. The CDR3 loop is CASSRTGERNQPQHF. The CDR3 nucleotides are TGTGCCAGTAGTAGGACAGGGGAACGCAATCAGCCCCAGCATTTT.

This clone was counted between two and nine times. V is TRBV15 and J is TRBJ1-2; 7 nucleotides match TRBD1. CDR3 size: 14 residues. Germline CDR1 is LNHNV and CDR2 is YYDKDF (reference sequence). Trimming cost V 0 bases and J 7 bases; bases outside gene matches: 5. The CDR3 here is CATSREGGSRGYTF. As DNA, the CDR3 is TGTGCCACCAGCAGAGAAGGGGGCTCGCGTGGCTACACCTTC.